Below, one T cell receptor (beta chain) is given with its context. Its antigen is undetermined. Sequencing was performed with immunoSEQ multiplex PCR; in TCRdb, only in-frame clones are kept and a portion is missing. The table has 150,000 to 200,000 clones, less than 85% seen once; the top ten hold 16%. This CDR3 contains 15 residues. CDR1 and CDR2 (germline): MDHEN, SYDVKM. With 0 bases removed from V and 2 bases from J, the gap between germline ends came to 9 bases. The donors belonged to the 120-subject validation cohort, separate from the roughly 720-subject first cohort. The record originates from a study of cytomegalovirus exposure and HLA in healthy donors. The wider study: The 90 to 150 validation repertoires, a later analysis reported, used the same platform as the 666 repertoires from the first cohort. Points from the study as a whole: Listed as cytomegalovirus-associated were over 150 TCR beta chains. The majority of TCR sequences were rare, yet some public TCRs appeared in many donors.

Sequenced: PBMCs. The V gene is TRBV28, the J gene TRBJ2-3; D is possibly TRBD2 (6 bases). This receptor was identified in a man between 18 and 29 years old in good health and CMV-seropositive. CDR3 sequence (DNA): TGTGCCAGCAGTTTATGGGGGACTTTCACAGATACGCAGTATTTT. Translating gives CASSLWGTFTDTQYF.